These T cell receptor beta chains were read from a single sample in a study of Ad26.COV2.S vaccination and SARS-CoV-2 variants. Repertoires were generated with immunoSEQ multiplex PCR, while TCRdb's copy carries only in-frame clones and drops some. The repertoire includes approximately 400,000 clones, 85% of them detected once, and roughly 3.3% sits in the top ten. Sequencing was performed on peripheral blood, taken in a trial of Ad26.COV2.S vaccine versus placebo. These receptors originate from a person between 18 and 59 years old who received the Ad26.COV2.S COVID-19 vaccine or a placebo. Both conserved end residues are part of each CDR3. Size values are once, few and many counts, or a class for expanded clones, and some rows have none.

abundance: -; v_gene: TRBV11-2; j_gene: TRBJ1-6; len: 18; CDR3aa: CASSFSGPPTDLVSPLHF
abundance: -; v_gene: TRBV5-1; j_gene: TRBJ1-1; len: 15; CDR3aa: CASSPSRGRNTEAFF
abundance: -; v_gene: TRBV7-9; j_gene: TRBJ2-3; len: 18; CDR3aa: CASSLVPSGGLFTDTQYF
abundance: -; v_gene: TRBV6-5; j_gene: TRBJ2-7; len: 15; CDR3aa: CASCVMGGGSYEQYF
abundance: -; v_gene: TRBV15; j_gene: TRBJ1-4; len: 14; CDR3aa: CATSRVPGYEKLFF
abundance: -; v_gene: TRBV6-4; j_gene: TRBJ2-2; len: 14; CDR3aa: CASSYEGHTGELFF
abundance: -; v_gene: TRBV3-1/TRBV3-2; j_gene: TRBJ2-7; len: 13; CDR3aa: CASSQASTYEQYF
abundance: -; v_gene: TRBV27; j_gene: TRBJ1-5; len: 13; CDR3aa: CATRRTGNQPQHF
abundance: -; v_gene: TRBV7-9; j_gene: TRBJ2-1; len: 15; CDR3aa: CASSSHSGSYNEQFF
abundance: -; v_gene: TRBV28; j_gene: TRBJ1-1; len: 13; CDR3aa: CASSLRSATEAFF
abundance: few; v_gene: TRBV18; j_gene: TRBJ1-6; len: 16; CDR3aa: CASSPNQMTGGPPLHF
abundance: -; v_gene: TRBV7-9; j_gene: TRBJ1-4; len: 13; CDR3aa: CASSGTPDEKLFF
abundance: few; v_gene: TRBV5-1; j_gene: TRBJ2-7; len: 14; CDR3aa: CASSLGSLNYEQYF
abundance: -; v_gene: TRBV5-4; j_gene: TRBJ2-2; len: 13; CDR3aa: CASRGTNTGELFF
abundance: few; v_gene: TRBV6-5; j_gene: TRBJ1-6; len: 14; CDR3aa: CATGLRGEDSPLHF
abundance: -; v_gene: TRBV19; j_gene: TRBJ2-3; len: 15; CDR3aa: CASSMRSGSGDTQYF
abundance: -; v_gene: TRBV2; j_gene: TRBJ1-2; len: 15; CDR3aa: CASSRPGTGNYGYTF
abundance: -; v_gene: TRBV5-6; j_gene: TRBJ2-7; len: 15; CDR3aa: CASSLVSGGLHEQYF
abundance: -; v_gene: TRBV27; j_gene: TRBJ2-1; len: 18; CDR3aa: CASSSRPPDGSSYNEQFF
abundance: once; v_gene: TRBV5-1; j_gene: TRBJ2-7; len: 15; CDR3aa: CASSDRTGGFYEQYF
abundance: once; v_gene: TRBV14; j_gene: TRBJ2-3; len: 14; CDR3aa: CASSQGLAGNTQYF
abundance: -; v_gene: TRBV6-6; j_gene: TRBJ2-3; len: 13; CDR3aa: CASKDPSQDTQYF
abundance: -; v_gene: TRBV11-2; j_gene: TRBJ2-7; len: 12; CDR3aa: CASTFGEYEQYF
abundance: -; v_gene: TRBV5-1; j_gene: TRBJ2-3; len: 14; CDR3aa: CASKGQGASDTQYF
abundance: -; v_gene: TRBV9; j_gene: TRBJ2-5; len: 15; CDR3aa: CASSFGTGTQETQYF
abundance: -; v_gene: TRBV5-4; j_gene: TRBJ1-5; len: 18; CDR3aa: CASSLVKQGWCSNQPQHF
abundance: -; v_gene: TRBV7-8; j_gene: TRBJ1-3; len: 13; CDR3aa: CASSFAPGNTIYF
abundance: once; v_gene: TRBV4-3; j_gene: TRBJ2-7; len: 16; CDR3aa: CASSHKPFGRSYEQYF
abundance: -; v_gene: TRBV18; j_gene: TRBJ2-3; len: 14; CDR3aa: CASANLDSTDTQYF
abundance: -; v_gene: TRBV27; j_gene: TRBJ2-1; len: 18; CDR3aa: CASSLFATSGRARNEQFF
abundance: -; v_gene: TRBV7-6; j_gene: TRBJ2-5; len: 16; CDR3aa: CASSTPLAGGRETQYF
abundance: -; v_gene: TRBV11-2; j_gene: TRBJ2-5; len: 15; CDR3aa: CASSSITPGQETQYF